This TCR beta chain was recorded in a study of blood T cell repertoires in COVID-19. Study at large: Specimens from acute and convalescent COVID-19 originated in the United States, Italy and Spain. PBMCs, B-cell-depleted T cells, or T cells were the source of the cDNA or gDNA that made up the material.

Original processing notes: It was from reference gene primer amplification that nucleated cell counts were estimated. Method: immunoSEQ multiplex PCR; TCRdb's copy keeps in-frame clones and lacks some. V, J and clone size derive from that table, while D and trimming were established from the DNA sequence. This table holds 490,000 or so clones, less than 90% found once. Germline V gives CDR1 KGHDR, CDR2 SFDVKD. V lost 7 bases, J lost 5 bases, and 13 bases stayed unmatched. This CDR3 is built from 17 residues. The sample taken for sequencing was PBMCs or T cells enriched from blood (not recorded which). The chain couples TRBV24-1 to TRBJ2-5, with TRBD1 identical over 12 bases. This TCR came from a woman aged 55-70 years who had recovered from COVID-19. The CDR3 sequence: CATSSLPGQGAGETQYF. In DNA, the CDR3 is TGTGCCACCAGCTCACTCCCGGGACAGGGGGCAGGGGAGACCCAGTACTTC.